Listed here are 20 T cell receptor beta chains from one sample, sequenced in a study of shared clonotypes between healthy human individuals (TCRdb year 2020). The library was built by means of the immunoSEQ multiplex PCR assay. TCRdb holds this immuneACCESS table with in-frame rearrangements only. Some clones are missing; in checked studies, unresolved V genes explain under half, and the rest has no known cause. Across this sample there are around 510,000 clones, with 90% to 96% seen only once. About 0.064% of the sample is taken by the ten largest. The sample comprised naive CD4+ T cells sorted from blood. Read against the paper, the sample's cell subset or site label means: CD45RA+ positively selected. The origin of the receptors is a woman in her 30s in good health.

The chain is built from TRBV27 and TRBJ2-5, with 7 bases aligning to TRBD2. This CDR3 comprises 14 residues. The junction had 11 bases not matched to a gene; V was cut back by 2 bases and J by 11 bases. Germline values: CDR1 MNHEY, CDR2 SMNVEV (reference sequence). CDR3 sequence: CASSLRRETREQYF. The CDR3, as DNA: TGTGCCAGCAGTTTAAGGCGGGAGACGAGGGAGCAGTACTTC.

This chain joins TRBV5-1 and TRBJ2-7, with D hard to call. The CDR3 runs to 17 residues. The V end lost 4 bases, the J end lost 1 base, and 21 bases lay between the germline ends. The germline CDR1 and CDR2 sequences are SGHRS and YFSETQ. In DNA form, the CDR3 reads TGCGCCAGCAGCGGGCATAATAGGGCCTCCTATTCCTACGAGCAGTACTTC. Protein product: CASSGHNRASYSYEQYF.

This chain uses TRBV28 with TRBJ1-1; the D gene is possibly TRBD1 (6 bases). Per the germline V gene, CDR1 is MDHEN and CDR2 is SYDVKM. V was shortened by 6 bases and J by 4 bases, with 12 bases between the two germline ends. This CDR3 contains 13 residues. The CDR3 here is CASSQQGPTEAFF. The CDR3 bases are TGTGCCAGCAGCCAACAGGGCCCCACTGAAGCTTTCTTT.

The rearrangement uses TRBV28 and TRBJ2-7; D might be TRBD1 (6 bases). Trimming removed 8 bases from V and 4 bases from J, with 15 bases in between. CDR1 is MDHEN and CDR2 is SYDVKM in the germline V gene. The CDR3 is made up of 13 amino acids. As DNA, the CDR3 is TGTGCCAGCTCCCGGGACATCCAATACGAGCAGTACTTC. As protein: CASSRDIQYEQYF.

This clone was detected a few times. The gene calls are TRBV29-1 and TRBJ1-2; D uncertain. The ends were cut back, 4 bases at V and 6 bases at J, with 9 bases in the middle. CDR3 length: 11 amino acids. Germline V CDR1 and CDR2: SQVTM, ANQGSEA. The CDR3 region is CSVVLMNGYTF. Here the CDR3 DNA reads TGCAGCGTTGTGCTTATGAATGGCTACACCTTC.

This clone appeared once. The rearrangement links TRBV28 to TRBJ1-2; D remains unclear. Trimming stripped 8 bases from V and 3 bases from J, with 10 bases between. The CDR3 has 12 residues. Germline V gives CDR1 MDHEN, CDR2 SYDVKM. Written as DNA, the CDR3 is TGTGCCAGCGCGCGGCCGCACTATGGCTACACCTTC. The encoded protein is CASARPHYGYTF.

This chain links TRBV18 with TRBJ2-5, with D perhaps TRBD2 (5 bases). Germline assignment: CDR1 KGHSH and CDR2 LQKENI. This CDR3 contains 14 residues. Trimming removed 3 bases at V and 3 bases at J, with 11 bases between. The CDR3 sequence is CASSPLKAEETQYF. The CDR3 DNA reads as TGTGCCAGCTCACCGTTAAAAGCGGAAGAGACCCAGTACTTC.

V gene TRBV11-2 combines with J gene TRBJ1-2; TRBD1 might be the D (5 bases). The CDR3 runs to 14 residues. The V end was cut by 0 bases, the J end by 6 bases, with 11 bases between. CDR1 and CDR2 from the germline V gene are SGHAT and FQNNGV. CDR3 sequence: CASSLDRGLDGYTF. CDR3 sequence (DNA): TGTGCCAGCAGCTTAGACCGGGGACTGGATGGCTACACCTTC.

The chain uses TRBV10-2 and TRBJ2-7; D may correspond to TRBD1 or TRBD2 (5 bases each). Germline CDR1 is WSHSY and CDR2 is SAAADI. The CDR3 totals 12 residues. Deletions cut 6 bases from V and 6 bases from J, with 12 bases between. The chain's CDR3 is CASREAGFEQYF. In DNA form, the CDR3 reads TGCGCCAGCAGGGAGGCAGGGTTCGAGCAGTACTTC.

V is TRBV11-2 and J is TRBJ2-7, with D possibly being TRBD2 (6 bases). V shed 2 bases and J shed 5 bases, with 16 bases lying between them. The germline gives CDR1 SGHAT, CDR2 FQNNGV. The CDR3 is 15 amino acids. CDR3 protein: CASSLSRSEGDEQYF. The CDR3 nucleotides read TGTGCCAGCAGCTTAAGCCGATCGGAGGGCGACGAGCAGTACTTC.

The chain carries TRBV27 and TRBJ2-5; tentative D call: TRBD2 (6 bases). Trimming shortened V by 5 bases and J by 2 bases, and 18 bases separated the two germline ends. The CDR3 consists of 16 residues. Germline values: CDR1 MNHEY, CDR2 SMNVEV (reference sequence). CDR3 DNA: TGTGCCAGCAGTCTATATCCCCCCGGGGGTCAAGAGACCCAGTACTTC. Translation: CASSLYPPGGQETQYF.

The J gene is TRBJ1-2, the V gene TRBV19; weak D call: TRBD1 (5 bases). CDR1 LNHDA and CDR2 SQIVND come from the germline V gene (reference sequence). V was trimmed by 7 bases and J by 7 bases, leaving 16 bases between them. CDR3 size: 13 residues. CDR3 in DNA: TGTGCCAGTACCCTTACAGGTGTAGCTGGCTACACCTTC. Its protein product is CASTLTGVAGYTF.

The chain has TRBV5-8 and TRBJ2-1; TRBD2 agrees at 11 bases. Unmatched junction bases numbered 6, after V lost 6 bases and J lost 1 base. Germline V gene sequence: CDR1 SGHTS, CDR2 YDEGEE. The CDR3 has 16 amino acids. CDR3 residues: CASTNGLAGSYNEQFF. CDR3 sequence (DNA): TGTGCCAGCACGAATGGACTAGCGGGTTCCTACAATGAGCAGTTCTTC.

The rearrangement uses TRBV5-5 and TRBJ2-7; unclear D gene. Trimming cost V 0 bases and J 1 base, with 8 bases left between them. There are 14 residues in the CDR3. Germline CDR1 reads SGHKS; CDR2 reads YYEKEE (reference sequence). The CDR3 coding sequence is TGTGCCAGCAGCTTGGAAAACTTATCCTACGAGCAGTACTTC. It yields the protein CASSLENLSYEQYF. The full variable domain, completed using reference TRBV5-5 and TRBJ2-7, is DAGVTQSPTHLIKTRGQQVTLRCSPISGHKSVSWYQQVLGQGPQFIFQYYEKEERGRGNFPDRFSARQFPNYSSELNVNALLLGDSALYLCASSLENLSYEQYFGPGTRLTVT.

Regarding this clone: The sample holds other DNA sequences that translate to the same CDR3. The chain uses TRBV11-2 and TRBJ2-7; a possible D gene is TRBD1 (5 bases). From germline, CDR1 is SGHAT and CDR2 FQNNGV. V dropped 3 bases and J dropped 4 bases, with 10 bases sitting between them. The CDR3 sequence is 13 residues long. CDR3 in DNA: TGTGCCAGCAGCTTGGCAGGGTCATACGAGCAGTACTTC. Encoded protein: CASSLAGSYEQYF.

CDR3 in amino acids: CASSGDRAYEQYF. Here the CDR3 DNA reads TGTGCCAGCAGTGGGGACAGGGCCTACGAGCAGTACTTC. The rearrangement uses TRBV2 and TRBJ2-7; 9 nucleotides align to TRBD1. In germline, CDR1 is SNHLY, CDR2 FYNNEI. V lost 4 bases and J lost 2; bases outside the gene matches: 0. This CDR3 has 13 amino acids. The full variable domain, completed using reference TRBV2 and TRBJ2-7, is EPEVTQTPSHQVTQMGQEVILRCVPISNHLYFYWYRQILGQKVEFLVSFYNNEISEKSEIFDDQFSVERPDGSNFTLKIRSTKLEDSAMYFCASSGDRAYEQYFGPGTRLTVT.

This rearrangement joins TRBV7-3 to TRBJ1-1; 8 positions match TRBD1. The CDR3 contains 14 residues. The junction had 5 bases not matched to a gene; V was cut back by 4 bases and J by 4 bases. Germline loops: CDR1 SGHTA, CDR2 FQGTGA. CDR3 protein: CASSSTGGTTEAFF. The CDR3 nucleotides are TGTGCCAGCAGCTCTACAGGGGGTACCACTGAAGCTTTCTTT.

The rearrangement uses TRBV28 and TRBJ2-7; D perhaps matches TRBD1 (6 bases). Germline V lookup: CDR1 MDHEN, CDR2 SYDVKM. V lost 8 bases and J 6 bases, leaving 14 bases between the germline ends. CDR3 length: 12 amino acids. This chain's CDR3 is CASLRGLGEQYF. For the CDR3, the DNA is TGTGCCAGCCTCAGGGGCTTGGGCGAGCAGTACTTC.

The chain joins TRBV4-2 to TRBJ2-3; 11 bases agree with TRBD2. CDR3 length: 19 residues. J gave up 6 bases and V 5 bases, and 19 bases lay outside the gene matches. Per the germline V gene, CDR1 is LGHNA and CDR2 is YNFKEQ. DNA for the CDR3: TGTGCCAGCAGCGAAGGGGTAGCGGGAGGGGGACGGGAGTGGGATACGCAGTATTTT. Protein product: CASSEGVAGGGREWDTQYF.

This clone was seen only once. The V call is TRBV7-9, the J call TRBJ2-3; 9 nucleotides agree with TRBD2. CDR3 length: 18 residues. In germline, CDR1 is SEHNR, CDR2 FQNEAQ (reference sequence). V lost 3 bases, J lost 0 bases, and 10 bases stayed unmatched. The CDR3 DNA reads as TGTGCCAGCAGCTTTCTGGCGGGAGGGGGGCCTAGCACAGATACGCAGTATTTT. It yields the protein CASSFLAGGGPSTDTQYF.